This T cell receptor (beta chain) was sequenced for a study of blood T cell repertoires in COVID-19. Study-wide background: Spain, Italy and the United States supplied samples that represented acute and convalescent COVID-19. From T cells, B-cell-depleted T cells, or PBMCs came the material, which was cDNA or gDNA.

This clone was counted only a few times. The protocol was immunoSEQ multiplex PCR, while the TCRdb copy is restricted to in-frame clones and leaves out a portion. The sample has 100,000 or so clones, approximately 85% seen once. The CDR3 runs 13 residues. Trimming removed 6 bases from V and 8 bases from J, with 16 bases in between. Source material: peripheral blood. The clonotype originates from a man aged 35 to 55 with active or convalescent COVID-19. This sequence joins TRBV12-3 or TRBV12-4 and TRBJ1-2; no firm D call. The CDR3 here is CASSMGGSGGYTF. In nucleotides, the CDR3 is TGTGCCAGCAGCATGGGAGGGTCTGGAGGCTACACCTTC.